One sample yielded the 6 T cell receptor beta chains listed below, sequenced in a study of human T cells and chemical hapten exposure. Time point: patch test 2, 6 weeks after DPC sensitization. Treatment reported: therapeutic diphenylcyclopropenone sensitization with weekly scalp DPC. TCRdb re-analysed the RACE reads in MiXCR, keeping a single row per CDR3 protein. This sample has about 84,000 distinct CDR3 sequences, with under 11% found just once. The specimen comprised whole blood, sampled in connection with sensitization to the hapten diphenylcyclopropenone (DPC). The receptors shown here come from a woman aged 45-65 years with alopecia areata. Some clones in this sample may be carry-over from other donors' samples.

Ten or more counts support this clonotype. The chain is built from TRBV18 and TRBJ1-1, with 7 bases fitting TRBD1. The trim removed 5 bases at V and 3 bases at J, leaving 15 bases unmatched. Germline V CDR1 and CDR2: KGHSH, LQKENI. This CDR3 spans 17 amino acids. CDR3 amino acids: CASSSPFLRGRHTEAFF. The CDR3 DNA reads TGTGCCAGCTCATCTCCATTCCTAAGGGGGCGCCACACTGAAGCTTTCTTT.

This clonotype has a handful of counts. The chain combines TRBV4-3 with TRBJ2-1, with 9 bases fitting TRBD1. This CDR3 has 16 amino acids. Unmatched junction bases numbered 8, after V lost 0 bases and J lost 8 bases. Germline CDR1 reads LGHNA; CDR2 reads YSLEER. The CDR3 bases are TGCGCCAGCAGCCAAGACCGGGACAGGGTAGTCGATGAGCAGTTCTTC. This encodes CASSQDRDRVVDEQFF.

This clonotype appeared a few times. V usage is TRBV20-1 and J usage is TRBJ2-1; D call uncertain. V lost 4 bases to trimming and J lost 6 bases, with 13 bases between them. This CDR3 is 13 amino acids long. Germline CDR1 DFQATT, CDR2 SNEGSKA (reference sequence). In DNA form, the CDR3 reads TGCAGTGCTAAATTTCCTTATAGCAATGAGCAGTTCTTC. This translates into CSAKFPYSNEQFF.

This clonotype has a handful of counts. V usage is TRBV5-4 and J usage is TRBJ1-2, with TRBD1 matching 10 bases. The V gene end was trimmed by 4 bases and the J gene end by 6 bases; junction bases not matched to a gene: 9. CDR1 and CDR2 from the germline V gene are SGHNT and YYREEE (reference sequence). This CDR3 comprises 15 residues. CDR3 protein: CASSTPGQGLHGYTF. CDR3 nucleotides: TGTGCCAGCAGCACACCGGGACAGGGGCTTCATGGCTACACCTTC. The complete variable domain, with remaining parts taken from reference TRBV5-4 and TRBJ1-2, reads ETGVTQSPTHLIKTRGQQVTLRCSSQSGHNTVSWYQQALGQGPQFIFQYYREEENGRGNFPPRFSGLQFPNYSSELNVNALELDDSALYLCASSTPGQGLHGYTFGSGTRLTVV.

This clonotype was picked up many times. The rearrangement uses TRBV20-1 and TRBJ2-1, with TRBD2 identical over 13 bases. The CDR3 extends over 14 amino acids. Germline values: CDR1 DFQATT, CDR2 SNEGSKA (reference sequence). V was pared by 6 bases and J by 9 bases, with 8 bases of the junction left unmatched. CDR3 DNA sequence: TGCAGTGCCGGGACTAGCGGGGCAGACCGTGAGCAGTTCTTC. Its translation is CSAGTSGADREQFF.

This rearrangement joins TRBV29-1 to TRBJ2-1; D uncertain. The CDR3 has 17 amino acids. CDR1 SQVTM and CDR2 ANQGSEA come from the germline V gene. Trimming took 5 bases from V and 0 from J, leaving 20 bases between them. CDR3 region: CSVPFAGLRSSYNEQFF. CDR3 nucleotides: TGCAGCGTTCCCTTCGCCGGGTTAAGAAGCTCCTACAATGAGCAGTTCTTC.